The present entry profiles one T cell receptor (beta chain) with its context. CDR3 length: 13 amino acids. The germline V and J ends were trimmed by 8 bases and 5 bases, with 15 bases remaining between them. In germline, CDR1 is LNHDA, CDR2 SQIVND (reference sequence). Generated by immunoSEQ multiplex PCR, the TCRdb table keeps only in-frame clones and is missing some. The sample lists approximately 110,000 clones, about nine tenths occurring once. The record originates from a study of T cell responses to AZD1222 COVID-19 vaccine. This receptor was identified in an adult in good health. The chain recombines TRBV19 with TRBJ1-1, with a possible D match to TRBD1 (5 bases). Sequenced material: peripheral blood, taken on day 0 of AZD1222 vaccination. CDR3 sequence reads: CASSWGSRTEAFF. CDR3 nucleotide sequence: TGTGCCAGTTCTTGGGGGAGTCGGACTGAAGCTTTCTTT.